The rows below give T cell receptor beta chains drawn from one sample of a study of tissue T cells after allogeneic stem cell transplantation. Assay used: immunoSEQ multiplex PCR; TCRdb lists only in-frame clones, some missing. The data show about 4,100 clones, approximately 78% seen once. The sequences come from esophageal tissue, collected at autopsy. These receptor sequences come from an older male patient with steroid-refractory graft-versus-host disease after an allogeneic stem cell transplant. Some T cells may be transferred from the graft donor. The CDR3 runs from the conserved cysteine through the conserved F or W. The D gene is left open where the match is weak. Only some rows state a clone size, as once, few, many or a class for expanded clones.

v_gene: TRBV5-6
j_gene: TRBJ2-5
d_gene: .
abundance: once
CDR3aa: CASSLYIQETQYF
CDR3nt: TGTGCCAGCAGCTTGTATATTCAAGAGACCCAGTACTTC

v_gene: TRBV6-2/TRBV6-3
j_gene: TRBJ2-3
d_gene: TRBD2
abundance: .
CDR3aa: CASSLGLAGGPSTDTQYF
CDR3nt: TGTGCCAGCAGCTTAGGACTAGCGGGGGGGCCCAGCACAGATACGCAGTATTTT

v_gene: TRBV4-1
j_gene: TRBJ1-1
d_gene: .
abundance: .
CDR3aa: CASSYQDSGVDEAFF
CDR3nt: TGCGCCAGCAGCTACCAAGACTCCGGGGTTGATGAAGCTTTCTTT

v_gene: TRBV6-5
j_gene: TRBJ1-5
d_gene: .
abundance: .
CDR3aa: CASSYRALDTNQPQHF
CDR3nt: TGTGCCAGCAGTTACCGGGCGTTGGACACCAATCAGCCCCAGCATTTT

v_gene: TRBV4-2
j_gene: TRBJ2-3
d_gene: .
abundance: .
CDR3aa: CASSQVRTDTQYF
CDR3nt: TGTGCCAGCAGCCAAGTCCGGACAGATACGCAGTATTTT

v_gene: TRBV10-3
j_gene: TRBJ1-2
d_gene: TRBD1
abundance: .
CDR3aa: CAISQTGNYGYTF
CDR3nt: TGTGCCATCAGCCAGACAGGGAACTATGGCTACACCTTC

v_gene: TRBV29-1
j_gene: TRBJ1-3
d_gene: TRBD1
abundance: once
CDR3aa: CSVEGTTGIGNTIYF
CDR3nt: TGCAGCGTTGAAGGCACGACAGGGATTGGAAACACCATATATTTT

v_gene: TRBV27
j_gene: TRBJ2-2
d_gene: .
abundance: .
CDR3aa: CASSLDRTTGELFF
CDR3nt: TGTGCCAGCAGTTTGGACAGAACCACCGGGGAGCTGTTTTTT

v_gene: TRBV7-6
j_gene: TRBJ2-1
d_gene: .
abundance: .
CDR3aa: CASSILLGFHEQFF
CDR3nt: TGTGCCAGCAGCATCCTCCTGGGTTTTCATGAGCAGTTCTTC

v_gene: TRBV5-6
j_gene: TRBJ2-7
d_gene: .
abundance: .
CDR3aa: CASSGTGTRAYEQYF
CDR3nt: TGTGCCAGCAGCGGCACCGGGACAAGAGCCTACGAGCAGTACTTC

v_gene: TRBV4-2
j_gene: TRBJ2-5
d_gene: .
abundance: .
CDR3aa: CASSQVSRETQYF
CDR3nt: TGTGCCAGCAGCCAAGTTTCACGGGAGACCCAGTACTTC

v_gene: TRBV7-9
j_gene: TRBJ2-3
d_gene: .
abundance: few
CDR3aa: CASSSVFHPDTQYF
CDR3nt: TGTGCCAGCAGCTCTGTCTTCCACCCAGATACGCAGTATTTT

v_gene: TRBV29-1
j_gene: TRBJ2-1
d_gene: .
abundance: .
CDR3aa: CSVKGYVVNEQFF
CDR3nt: TGCAGCGTGAAGGGGTACGTGGTCAATGAGCAGTTCTTC

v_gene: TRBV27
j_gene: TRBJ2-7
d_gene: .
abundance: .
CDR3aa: CASSFRQAYEQYF
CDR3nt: TGTGCCAGCAGTTTCAGGCAGGCCTACGAGCAGTACTTC

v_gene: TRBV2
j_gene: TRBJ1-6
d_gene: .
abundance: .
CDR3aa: CASSEPGRASPLHF
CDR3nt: TGTGCCAGCAGTGAGCCAGGGCGTGCTTCACCCCTCCACTTT

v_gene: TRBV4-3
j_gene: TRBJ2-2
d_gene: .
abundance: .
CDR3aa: CASSQEPGLNTGELFF
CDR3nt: TGCGCCAGCAGCCAAGAGCCGGGGTTGAACACCGGGGAGCTGTTTTTT

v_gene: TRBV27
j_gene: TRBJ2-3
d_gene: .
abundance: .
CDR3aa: CASSLISSTDTQYF
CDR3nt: TGTGCCAGCAGTCTCATCTCTAGCACAGATACGCAGTATTTT

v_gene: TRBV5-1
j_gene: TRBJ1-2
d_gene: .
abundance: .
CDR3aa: CASSGGTEWHGYTF
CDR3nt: TGCGCCAGCAGCGGGGGGACGGAATGGCATGGCTACACCTTC

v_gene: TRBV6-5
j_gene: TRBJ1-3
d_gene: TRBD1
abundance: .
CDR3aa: CASTDRAGNTIYF
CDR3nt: TGTGCCAGCACGGACAGGGCTGGAAACACCATATATTTT

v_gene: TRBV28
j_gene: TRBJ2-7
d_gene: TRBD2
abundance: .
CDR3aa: CASSSGTSGYYEQYF
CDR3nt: TGTGCCAGCAGTTCAGGGACTAGCGGGTACTACGAGCAGTACTTC

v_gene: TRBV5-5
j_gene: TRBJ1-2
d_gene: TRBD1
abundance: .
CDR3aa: CASRGTGPYGYTF
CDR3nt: TGTGCCAGCAGAGGGACAGGACCCTATGGCTACACCTTC

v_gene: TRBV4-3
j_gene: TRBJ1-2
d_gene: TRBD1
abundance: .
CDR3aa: CASSQETGEYYGYTF
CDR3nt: TGCGCCAGCAGCCAAGAAACAGGGGAGTACTATGGCTACACCTTC

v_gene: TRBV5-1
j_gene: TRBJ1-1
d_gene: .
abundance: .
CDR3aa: CASSFYRAKGTEAFF
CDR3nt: TGCGCCAGCAGCTTTTACAGGGCTAAGGGCACTGAAGCTTTCTTT